The 27 T cell receptor beta chains below all came from one sample that was sequenced in a study of T cells in Graves' hyperthyroidism and ophthalmopathy. What was amplified from RNA transcripts were TCR beta CDR3 regions. TCR CDR3 underwent first-round RT-PCR with the HTBI primer set. One entry per CDR3 protein results from TCRdb running MiXCR on the multiplex PCR reads. The data contain about 480,000 distinct CDR3 sequences, around an eighth of them singletons. The material sequenced was blood. The source of these receptors is a woman under 30 with Graves' hyperthyroidism.

The rearrangement links TRBV5-6 to TRBJ2-7, with D perhaps TRBD2 (5 bases). The germline V gene encodes CDR1 SGHDT and CDR2 YYEEEE. The CDR3 contains 18 residues. Trimming shortened V by 2 bases and J by 0 bases, and 21 bases separated the two germline ends. Written as DNA, the CDR3 is TGTGCCAGCAGCTTTGGCCTAGCAGTATTCGCGAACTCCTACGAGCAGTACGTC. The encoded protein is CASSFGLAVFANSYEQYV.

This clonotype was seen a handful of times. The chain combines TRBV30 with TRBJ1-2; D uncertain. Germline V gene lookup returns CDR1 GTSNPN and CDR2 SVGIG (reference sequence). V lost 0 bases to trimming and J lost 6 bases, with 8 bases between them. The CDR3 is 12 residues long. The CDR3, as DNA: TGTGCCTGGAGTGTACAAAGACATGGCTACACCTTC. Translated, it gives CAWSVQRHGYTF.

CDR3 DNA sequence: TGCGCCAGCAGCCAAGATCGGGGAGGGTACGAGCAGTACTTC. Its protein is CASSQDRGGYEQYF. V gene TRBV4-1 combines with J gene TRBJ2-7; 7 positions match TRBD2. The CDR3 covers 14 residues. V shed 0 bases and J 4 bases; nucleotides not matched to a gene: 3. Germline V CDR1 and CDR2: MGHRA, YSYEKL.

CDR3 region: CASSEETFLNTGELFF. Written as DNA, the CDR3 is TGTGCCAGCAGTGAAGAAACCTTTTTGAACACCGGGGAGCTGTTTTTT. This chain uses TRBV6-1 with TRBJ2-2; D gene uncertain. CDR1 and CDR2 (germline): MNHNS, SASEGT. Trimming removed 1 base at V and 1 base at J, with 10 bases between. The CDR3 spans 16 residues.

This clonotype was detected ten times or more. This rearrangement joins TRBV3-1 to TRBJ2-5; D uncertain. CDR3 length: 15 amino acids. The germline gives CDR1 LGHDT, CDR2 YNNKEL (reference sequence). Trimming left V 4 bases short and J 1 base short, with 13 bases between. Here the CDR3 DNA reads TGTGCCAGCAGCCCCCCGAAGGGTGGCCAAGAGACCCAGTACTTC. Its translation: CASSPPKGGQETQYF.

V usage is TRBV7-8 and J usage is TRBJ2-2, with 14 bases that match TRBD2. The V and J ends lost 5 bases and 4 bases, in that order; junction bases with no gene match: 9. CDR1 and CDR2 from the germline V gene are SGHVS and FQNEAQ. The CDR3 has 18 amino acids. CDR3 coding DNA: TGTGCCAGCAGCCCCCGGACTAGCGGGAGGCCGGGCACCGGGGAGCTGTTTTTT. Its protein product is CASSPRTSGRPGTGELFF.

A note on this clonotype: An end of the junction differs from the germline gene, which may be a read error. The rearrangement uses TRBV24-1 and TRBJ2-3; TRBD2 matches 12 bases. Germline assignment: CDR1 KGHDR and CDR2 SFDVKD. This CDR3 spans 19 amino acids. The CDR3 sequence is CATSPVASGRAPSTDAQYF. The CDR3 DNA follows: TGTGCCACCTCCCCCGTGGCTAGCGGGAGGGCCCCTAGCACAGATGCGCAGTATTTT.

The chain carries TRBV12-5 and TRBJ2-1; TRBD2 might be the D (6 bases). This CDR3 region has 14 residues. V was trimmed by 3 bases and J by 4 bases, leaving 10 bases between them. Germline V lookup: CDR1 LGHNT, CDR2 FRNRAP. The CDR3 DNA is TGTGCTAGTGGTTTCCAGCGGGCTTACAATGAGCAGTTCTTC. Translating it yields CASGFQRAYNEQFF.

This clonotype has a count of ten or more. This chain connects TRBV18 to TRBJ2-3; 8 nucleotides agree with TRBD2. With 2 bases clipped from V and 1 base from J, the junction kept 2 bases outside the gene matches. The germline V gene encodes CDR1 KGHSH and CDR2 LQKENI. This CDR3 comprises 15 residues. In nucleotides, the CDR3 is TGTGCCAGCTCACCAATTAGCGGGGGCACAGATACGCAGTATTTT. Its protein is CASSPISGGTDTQYF.

This chain links TRBV29-1 with TRBJ1-5; D ambiguous. V was pared by 2 bases and J by 2 bases, with 7 bases between. The germline CDR1 and CDR2 sequences are SQVTM and ANQGSEA. CDR3 length: 13 residues. CDR3 loop: CSVEYEGNQPQHF. For the CDR3, the DNA is TGCAGCGTTGAATATGAGGGCAATCAGCCCCAGCATTTT.

Many counts were recorded for this clonotype. The CDR3 DNA follows: TGTGCCAGCAGGACAGGGGACAATCAGCCCCAGCATTTT. Amino acid sequence: CASRTGDNQPQHF. The rearrangement uses TRBV2 and TRBJ1-5; 8 bases map to TRBD1. The CDR3 runs to 13 residues. J lost 3 bases, V lost 6 bases, and 1 base had no gene match. Germline loops: CDR1 SNHLY, CDR2 FYNNEI.

In this sample, this clonotype turned up many times. This chain connects TRBV27 to TRBJ1-5; 7 nucleotides match TRBD1. The length of the CDR3 is 14 residues. J lost 4 bases, V lost 5 bases, and 5 bases had no gene match. Germline CDR1 MNHEY, CDR2 SMNVEV (reference sequence). CDR3 residues: CASSRGQPNQPQHF. The DNA for the CDR3 is TGTGCCAGCAGTAGGGGACAGCCGAATCAGCCCCAGCATTTT.

In this sample, this clonotype turned up many times. In DNA, the CDR3 is TGTGCCAGTACTACAGGGATGGGAGAGACCCAGTACTTC. Its protein is CASTTGMGETQYF. The chain joins TRBV19 to TRBJ2-5, with D possibly being TRBD1 (6 bases). Germline V gives CDR1 LNHDA, CDR2 SQIVND (reference sequence). The V gene lost 7 bases and the J gene lost 4 bases, with 13 bases spanning the gap. CDR3 length equals 13 residues.

Many counts were recorded for this clonotype. This chain links TRBV9 with TRBJ2-7; D call uncertain. The germline CDR1 and CDR2 sequences are SGDLS and YYNGEE. The V gene lost 0 bases and the J gene lost 2 bases, with 6 bases spanning the gap. The length of the CDR3 is 13 residues. The CDR3 DNA follows: TGTGCCAGCAGCGTAGCCGAGACCTACGAGCAGTACTTC. Its protein is CASSVAETYEQYF.

This clonotype was observed many times. CDR3 in DNA: TGTGCCAGCAGCCCCTGGGACGGCAACTACGAGCAGTACTTC. This translates into CASSPWDGNYEQYF. V is TRBV11-2 and J is TRBJ2-7; tentatively, D is TRBD1 or TRBD2 (5 bases each). V dropped 5 bases and J dropped 3 bases, with 14 bases sitting between them. Per germline, CDR1 SGHAT and CDR2 FQNNGV. The CDR3 consists of 14 residues.

This clonotype was seen many times. The chain joins TRBV11-2 to TRBJ2-3; 14 bases are shared with TRBD2. CDR1 SGHAT and CDR2 FQNNGV come from the germline V gene. The CDR3 spans 18 residues. Trimming cost V 5 bases and J 4 bases; bases outside gene matches: 11. CDR3 loop: CASSNSVGGLAGADTQYF. CDR3 DNA sequence: TGTGCCAGCAGCAATTCTGTTGGGGGACTAGCGGGAGCAGATACGCAGTATTTT.

This clonotype has a count of ten or more. The chain employs TRBV11-2 and TRBJ2-1; 11 positions match TRBD2. Germline assignment: CDR1 SGHAT and CDR2 FQNNGV. After removal of 5 bases from V and 7 bases from J, the junction contained 13 bases not matched to a gene. The CDR3 extends over 17 amino acids. CDR3 sequence reads: CASSRLTTSGRRNEQFF. CDR3 DNA sequence: TGTGCCAGCAGCCGGCTTACTACTAGCGGGAGAAGGAATGAGCAGTTCTTC.

This clonotype has at least ten counts. This chain connects TRBV6-1 to TRBJ1-4; possibly TRBD1 for D (5 bases). This CDR3 spans 14 amino acids. Germline values: CDR1 MNHNS, CDR2 SASEGT. Trimming took 8 bases from V and 8 from J, leaving 18 bases between them. This CDR3 reads CASAPGREIEKLFF. CDR3 nucleotides: TGTGCCAGCGCCCCGGGACGGGAGATAGAAAAACTGTTTTTT.

This clonotype was counted many times. The chain uses TRBV9 and TRBJ1-2; D is unclear. The CDR3 spans 13 residues. Between the trimmed V and J ends, which lost 0 bases and 3 bases, there was a span of 6 bases. Germline CDR1 reads SGDLS; CDR2 reads YYNGEE. The CDR3 DNA is TGTGCCAGCAGCGTAGAGTGGGACTATGGCTACACCTTC. Translating it yields CASSVEWDYGYTF.

The J gene is TRBJ2-7, the V gene TRBV4-2, with D perhaps assigned TRBD1 or TRBD2 (5 bases each). The CDR3 extends over 14 amino acids. The V end lost 0 bases, the J end lost 5 bases, and 11 bases lay between the germline ends. Germline values: CDR1 LGHNA, CDR2 YNFKEQ. The CDR3 nucleotides read TGTGCCAGCAGCCAAGAGTCGGGGCGAAACGAGCAGTACTTC. Residues: CASSQESGRNEQYF.

The sample holds many counts of this clonotype. The genes are TRBV6-2 or TRBV6-3 and TRBJ2-3; D uncertain. V lost 6 bases, J lost 3 bases, and 22 bases lay in between. The length of the CDR3 is 17 residues. Per the germline V gene, CDR1 is MNHEY and CDR2 is SVGEGT. DNA of the CDR3: TGTGCCAGCAGCTTCCACTTGAACAGCGCAGGTACAGATACGCAGTATTTT. This sequence encodes CASSFHLNSAGTDTQYF.

Many counts were recorded for this clonotype. The chain employs TRBV3-1 and TRBJ2-7; 8 bases agree with TRBD2. Germline CDR1 and CDR2: LGHDT and YNNKEL (reference sequence). This CDR3 is 15 amino acids long. V was clipped by 3 bases and J by 5 bases; unmatched bases: 9. CDR3 nucleotides: TGTGCCAGCAGCCATTGGCGGGAGGCGGGGGACGAGCAGTACTTC. Encoded protein: CASSHWREAGDEQYF.

This clonotype was recorded a few times. The V and J genes are TRBV27 and TRBJ1-5; 7 bases agree with TRBD1. With V trimmed by 6 bases and J by 0 bases, 8 bases remained unmatched. The CDR3 covers 16 residues. Germline V gene data show CDR1 as MNHEY and CDR2 as SMNVEV (reference sequence). The CDR3 here is CASRDTGTASNQPQHF. The CDR3 DNA sequence: TGTGCCAGCAGGGATACCGGGACAGCTAGCAATCAGCCCCAGCATTTT.

Comment on this clonotype: It may be a read error: a sequence one base away is much more abundant. The genes are TRBV24-1 and TRBJ2-3, with D uncertain. V was trimmed by 2 bases and J by 4 bases, leaving 9 bases between them. The CDR3 consists of 14 residues. Germline values: CDR1 KGHDR, CDR2 SFDVKD. CDR3 loop: CATSDSRTADTQYF. The CDR3 DNA sequence: TGTGCCACCAGTGATTCCCGGACCGCAGATACGCAGTATTTT.

This chain links TRBV18 with TRBJ2-1, with unresolved D. The V and J ends lost 3 bases and 0 bases respectively, with 9 bases between them. Germline lookup yields CDR1 KGHSH and CDR2 LQKENI. This CDR3 has 15 amino acids. The CDR3, as DNA: TGTGCCAGCTCACCCGAGTCGAGCTCCTACAATGAGCAGTTCTTC. It specifies CASSPESSSYNEQFF.

The table lists this clonotype with many counts. V is TRBV7-8 and J is TRBJ2-5, with 9 bases aligning to TRBD2. CDR3 length: 15 amino acids. J lost 2 bases, V lost 4 bases, and 5 bases had no gene match. Looked up from germline, CDR1 is SGHVS and CDR2 is FQNEAQ. The CDR3 region has the DNA TGTGCCAGCAGCTGGACTAGCGACGTACAAGAGACCCAGTACTTC. Amino acids: CASSWTSDVQETQYF.

The gene calls are TRBV6-4 and TRBJ2-3, with a weak D call TRBD1 (6 bases). Trimming took off 3 bases at V and 6 bases at J, with 10 bases between the two ends. The CDR3 loop spans 13 amino acids. Germline CDR1 and CDR2: MRHNA and SNTAGT. Here the CDR3 reads CASSEGGVDTQYF. For the CDR3, the DNA is TGTGCCAGCAGTGAAGGGGGAGTTGATACGCAGTATTTT.